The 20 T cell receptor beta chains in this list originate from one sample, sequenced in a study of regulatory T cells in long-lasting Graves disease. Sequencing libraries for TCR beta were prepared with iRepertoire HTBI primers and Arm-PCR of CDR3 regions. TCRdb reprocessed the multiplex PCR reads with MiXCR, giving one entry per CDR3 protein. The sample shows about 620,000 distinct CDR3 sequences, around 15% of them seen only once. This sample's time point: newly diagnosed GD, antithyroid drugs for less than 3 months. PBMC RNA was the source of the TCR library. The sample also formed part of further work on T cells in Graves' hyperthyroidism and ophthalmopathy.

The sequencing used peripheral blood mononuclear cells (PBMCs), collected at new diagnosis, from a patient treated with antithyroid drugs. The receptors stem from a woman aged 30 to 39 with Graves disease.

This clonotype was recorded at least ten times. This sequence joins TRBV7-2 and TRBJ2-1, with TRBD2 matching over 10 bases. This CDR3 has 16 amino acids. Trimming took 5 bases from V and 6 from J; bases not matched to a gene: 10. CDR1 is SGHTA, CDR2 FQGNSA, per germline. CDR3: CASSRASGSVGNEQFF. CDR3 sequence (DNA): TGTGCCAGCAGCCGAGCTAGCGGGAGCGTAGGCAATGAGCAGTTCTTC.

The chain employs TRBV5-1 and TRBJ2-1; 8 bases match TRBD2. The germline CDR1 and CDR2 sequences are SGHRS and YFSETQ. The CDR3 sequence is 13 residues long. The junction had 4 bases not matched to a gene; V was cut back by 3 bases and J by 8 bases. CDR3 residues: CASSSSTSDEQFF. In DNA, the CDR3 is TGCGCCAGCAGCTCCTCGACTAGCGATGAGCAGTTCTTC.

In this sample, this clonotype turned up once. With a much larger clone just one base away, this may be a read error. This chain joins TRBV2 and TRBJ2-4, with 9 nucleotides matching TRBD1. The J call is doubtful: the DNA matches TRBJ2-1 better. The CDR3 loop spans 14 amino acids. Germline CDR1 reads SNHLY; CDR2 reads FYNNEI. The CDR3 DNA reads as TGTGTCAGCAGTGCCGGGGGACAGGGTTACCGGCAGTTCTTC. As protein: CVSSAGGQGYRQFF.

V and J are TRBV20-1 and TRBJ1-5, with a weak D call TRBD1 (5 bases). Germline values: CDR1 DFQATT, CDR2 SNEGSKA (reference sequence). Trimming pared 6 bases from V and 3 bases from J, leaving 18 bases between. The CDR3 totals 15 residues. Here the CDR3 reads CSAQTRGKINQPQHF. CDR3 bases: TGCAGTGCCCAGACGCGGGGGAAGATCAATCAGCCCCAGCATTTT.

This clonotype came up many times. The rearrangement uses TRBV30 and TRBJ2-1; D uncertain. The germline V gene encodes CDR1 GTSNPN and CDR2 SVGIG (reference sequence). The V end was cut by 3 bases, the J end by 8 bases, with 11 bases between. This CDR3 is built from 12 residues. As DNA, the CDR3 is TGTGCCTGGAGCCTAAATTACGATGAGCAGTTCTTC. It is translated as CAWSLNYDEQFF. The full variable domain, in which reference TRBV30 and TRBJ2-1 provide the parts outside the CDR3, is SQTIHQWPATLVQPVGSPLSLECTVEGTSNPNLYWYRQAAGRGLQLLFYSVGIGQISSEVPQNLSASRPQDRQFILSSKKLLLSDSGFYLCAWSLNYDEQFFGPGTRLTVL.

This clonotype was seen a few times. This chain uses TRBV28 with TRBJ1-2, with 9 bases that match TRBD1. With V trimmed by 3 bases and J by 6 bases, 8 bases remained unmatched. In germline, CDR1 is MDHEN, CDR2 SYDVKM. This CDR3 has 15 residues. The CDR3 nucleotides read TGTGCCAGCAGTTTGGGGTGGGGACAGGGTAATGGCTACACCTTC. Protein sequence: CASSLGWGQGNGYTF.

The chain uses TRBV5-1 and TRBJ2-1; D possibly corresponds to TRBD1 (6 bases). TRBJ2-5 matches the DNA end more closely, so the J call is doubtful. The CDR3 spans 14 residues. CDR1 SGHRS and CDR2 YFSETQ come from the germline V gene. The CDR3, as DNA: TGCGCCAGCACTAGGGACAACGGCGGGGAGACCCAGTACTTC. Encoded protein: CASTRDNGGETQYF.

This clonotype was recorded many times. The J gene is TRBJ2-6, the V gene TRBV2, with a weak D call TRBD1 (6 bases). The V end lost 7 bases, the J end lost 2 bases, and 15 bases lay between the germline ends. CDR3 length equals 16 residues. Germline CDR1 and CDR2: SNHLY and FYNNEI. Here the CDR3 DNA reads TGTGCCAGCACCTCAATAGGGGGAGCTGGGGCCAACGTCCTGACTTTC. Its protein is CASTSIGGAGANVLTF.

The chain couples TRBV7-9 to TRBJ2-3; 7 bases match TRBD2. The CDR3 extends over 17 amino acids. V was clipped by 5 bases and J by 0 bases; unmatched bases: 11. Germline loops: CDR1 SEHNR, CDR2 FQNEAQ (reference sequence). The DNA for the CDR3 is TGTGCCAGCAGCCCACCGGGTCTAGCGGCTAGCACAGATACGCAGTATTTT. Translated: CASSPPGLAASTDTQYF. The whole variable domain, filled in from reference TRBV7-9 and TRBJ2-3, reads DTGVSQNPRHKITKRGQNVTFRCDPISEHNRLYWYRQTLGQGPEFLTYFQNEAQLEKSRLLSDRFSAERPKGSFSTLEIQRTEQGDSAMYLCASSPPGLAASTDTQYFGPGTRLTVL.

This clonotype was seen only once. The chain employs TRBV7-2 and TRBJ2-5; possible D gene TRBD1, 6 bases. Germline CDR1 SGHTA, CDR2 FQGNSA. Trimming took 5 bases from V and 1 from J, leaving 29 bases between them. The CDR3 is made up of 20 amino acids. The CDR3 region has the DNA TGTGCCAGCAGCCGGAACCAACAGCGGACAGCCACGCGCGCCCAAGAGACCCAGTACTTC. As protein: CASSRNQQRTATRAQETQYF.

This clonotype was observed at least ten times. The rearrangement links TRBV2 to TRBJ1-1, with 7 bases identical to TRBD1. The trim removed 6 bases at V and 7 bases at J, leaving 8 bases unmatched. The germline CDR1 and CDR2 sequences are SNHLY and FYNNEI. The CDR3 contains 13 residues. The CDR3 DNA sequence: TGTGCCAGCAGCCTACAGGGGCCCATTGAAGCTTTCTTT. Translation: CASSLQGPIEAFF.

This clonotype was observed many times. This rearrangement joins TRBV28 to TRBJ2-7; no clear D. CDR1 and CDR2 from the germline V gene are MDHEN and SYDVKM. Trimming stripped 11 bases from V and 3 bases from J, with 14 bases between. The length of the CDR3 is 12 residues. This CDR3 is CASRPSFYEQYF. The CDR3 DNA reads TGTGCCTCCCGCCCCAGTTTCTACGAGCAGTACTTC.

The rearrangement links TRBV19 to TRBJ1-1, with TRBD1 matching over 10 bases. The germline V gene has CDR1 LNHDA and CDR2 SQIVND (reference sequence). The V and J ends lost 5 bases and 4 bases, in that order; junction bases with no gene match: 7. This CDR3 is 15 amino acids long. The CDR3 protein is CASSSLRTGGTEAFF. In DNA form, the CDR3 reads TGTGCCAGTAGTTCCCTCAGGACAGGGGGCACTGAAGCTTTCTTT.

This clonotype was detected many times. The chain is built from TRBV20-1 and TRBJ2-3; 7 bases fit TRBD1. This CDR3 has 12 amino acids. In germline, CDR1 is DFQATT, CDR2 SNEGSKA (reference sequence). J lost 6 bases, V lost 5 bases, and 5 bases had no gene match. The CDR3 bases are TGCAGTGCTCTCGGACAGGACGATACGCAGTATTTT. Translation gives CSALGQDDTQYF.

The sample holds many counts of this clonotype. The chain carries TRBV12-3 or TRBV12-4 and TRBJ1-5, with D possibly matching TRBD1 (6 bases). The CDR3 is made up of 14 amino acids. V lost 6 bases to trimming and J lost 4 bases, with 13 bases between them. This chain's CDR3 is CASSPTGWNQPQHF. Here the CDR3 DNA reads TGTGCCAGCAGCCCCACAGGGTGGAATCAGCCCCAGCATTTT.

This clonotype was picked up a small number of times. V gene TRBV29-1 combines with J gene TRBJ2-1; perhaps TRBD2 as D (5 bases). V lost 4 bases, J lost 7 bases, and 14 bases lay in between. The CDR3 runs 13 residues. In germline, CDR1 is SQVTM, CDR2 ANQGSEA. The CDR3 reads CSVGRGNPNEQFF. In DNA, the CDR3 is TGCAGCGTTGGACGGGGTAATCCTAATGAGCAGTTCTTC.

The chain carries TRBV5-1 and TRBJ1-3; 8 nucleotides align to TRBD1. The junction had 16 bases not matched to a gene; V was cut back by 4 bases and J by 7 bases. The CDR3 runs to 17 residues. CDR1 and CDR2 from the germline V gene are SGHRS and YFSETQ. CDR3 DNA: TGCGCCAGCAGCCCCTCCGGGACAGGCCACACAGGCAACACCATATATTTT. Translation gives CASSPSGTGHTGNTIYF. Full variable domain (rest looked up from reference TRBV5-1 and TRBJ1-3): KAGVTQTPRYLIKTRGQQVTLSCSPISGHRSVSWYQQTPGQGLQFLFEYFSETQRNKGNFPGRFSGRQFSNSRSEMNVSTLELGDSALYLCASSPSGTGHTGNTIYFGEGSWLTVV.

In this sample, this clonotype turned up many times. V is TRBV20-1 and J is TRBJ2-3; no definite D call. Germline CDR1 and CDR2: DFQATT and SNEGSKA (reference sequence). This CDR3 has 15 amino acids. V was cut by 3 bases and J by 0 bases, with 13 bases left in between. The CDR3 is CSASPPGYSTDTQYF. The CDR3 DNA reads TGCAGTGCTAGCCCCCCAGGCTACAGCACAGATACGCAGTATTTT.

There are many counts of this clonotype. The CDR3 region is CAITGVEGTEAFF. The CDR3 bases are TGTGCCATCACAGGGGTGGAGGGCACTGAAGCTTTCTTT. The gene calls are TRBV10-3 and TRBJ1-1; D is perhaps TRBD1 (6 bases). With 7 bases removed from V and 4 bases from J, the gap between germline ends came to 13 bases. CDR1 is ENHRY, CDR2 SYGVKD, per germline. The CDR3 length is 13 residues.

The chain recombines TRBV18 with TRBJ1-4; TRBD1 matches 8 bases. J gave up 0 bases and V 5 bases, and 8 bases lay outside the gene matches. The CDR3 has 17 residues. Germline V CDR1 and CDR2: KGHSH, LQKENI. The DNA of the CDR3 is TGTGCCAGCTCATCCAGGGGGCTGGAAGCAACTAATGAAAAACTGTTTTTT. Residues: CASSSRGLEATNEKLFF.